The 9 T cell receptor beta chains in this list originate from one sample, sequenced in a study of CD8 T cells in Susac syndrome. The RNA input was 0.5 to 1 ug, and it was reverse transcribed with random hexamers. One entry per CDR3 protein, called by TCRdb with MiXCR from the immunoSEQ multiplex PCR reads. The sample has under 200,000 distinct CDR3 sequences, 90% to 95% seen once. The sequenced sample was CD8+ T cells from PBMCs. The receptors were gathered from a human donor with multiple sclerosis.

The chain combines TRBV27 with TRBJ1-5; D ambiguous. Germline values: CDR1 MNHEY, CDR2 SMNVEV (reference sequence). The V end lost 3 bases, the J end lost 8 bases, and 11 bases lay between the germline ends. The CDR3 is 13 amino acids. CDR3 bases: TGTGCCAGCAGTTTGGGCCCCTGGGAGCCCCAGCATTTT. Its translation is CASSLGPWEPQHF.

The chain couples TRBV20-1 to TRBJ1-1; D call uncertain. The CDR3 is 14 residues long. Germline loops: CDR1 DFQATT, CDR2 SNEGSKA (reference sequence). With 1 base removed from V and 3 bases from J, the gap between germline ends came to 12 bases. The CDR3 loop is CSARVPAGDTEAFF. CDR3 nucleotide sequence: TGCAGTGCTAGAGTCCCAGCTGGGGACACTGAAGCTTTCTTT.

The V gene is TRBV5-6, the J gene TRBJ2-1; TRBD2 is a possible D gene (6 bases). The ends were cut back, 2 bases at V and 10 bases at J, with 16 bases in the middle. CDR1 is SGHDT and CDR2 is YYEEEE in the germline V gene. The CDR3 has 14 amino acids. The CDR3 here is CASSFAGSIKEQFF. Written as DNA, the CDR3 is TGTGCCAGCAGCTTTGCGGGATCTATCAAAGAGCAGTTCTTC.

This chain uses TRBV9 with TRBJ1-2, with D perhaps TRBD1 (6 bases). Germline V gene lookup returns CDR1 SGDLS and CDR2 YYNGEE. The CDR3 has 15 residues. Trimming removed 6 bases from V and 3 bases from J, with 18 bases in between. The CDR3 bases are TGTGCCAGCACCCAGGAGGACAGAATATACTATGGCTACACCTTC. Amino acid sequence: CASTQEDRIYYGYTF. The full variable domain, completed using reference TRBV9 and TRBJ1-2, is DSGVTQTPKHLITATGQRVTLRCSPRSGDLSVYWYQQSLDQGLQFLIQYYNGEERAKGNILERFSAQQFPDLHSELNLSSLELGDSALYFCASTQEDRIYYGYTFGSGTRLTVV.

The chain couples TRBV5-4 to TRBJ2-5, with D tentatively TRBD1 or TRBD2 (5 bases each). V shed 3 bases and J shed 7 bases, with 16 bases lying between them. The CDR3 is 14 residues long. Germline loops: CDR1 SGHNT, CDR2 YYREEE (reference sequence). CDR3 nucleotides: TGTGCCAGCAGCTCGAATGGACAAGAGGGGACCCAGTACTTC. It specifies CASSSNGQEGTQYF.

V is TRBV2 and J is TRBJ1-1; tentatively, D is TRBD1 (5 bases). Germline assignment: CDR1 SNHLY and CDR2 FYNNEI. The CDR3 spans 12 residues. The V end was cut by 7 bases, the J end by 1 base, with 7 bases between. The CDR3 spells CASIRGNTEAFF. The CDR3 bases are TGTGCCAGCATTAGGGGGAACACTGAAGCTTTCTTT.

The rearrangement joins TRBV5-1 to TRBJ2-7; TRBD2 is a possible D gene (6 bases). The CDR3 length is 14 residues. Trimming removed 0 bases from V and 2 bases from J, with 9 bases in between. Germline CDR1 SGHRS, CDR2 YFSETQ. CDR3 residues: CASSLGLVAYEQYF. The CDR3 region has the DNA TGCGCCAGCAGCTTGGGACTAGTAGCCTACGAGCAGTACTTC. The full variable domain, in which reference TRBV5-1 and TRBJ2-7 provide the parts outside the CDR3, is KAGVTQTPRYLIKTRGQQVTLSCSPISGHRSVSWYQQTPGQGLQFLFEYFSETQRNKGNFPGRFSGRQFSNSRSEMNVSTLELGDSALYLCASSLGLVAYEQYFGPGTRLTVT.

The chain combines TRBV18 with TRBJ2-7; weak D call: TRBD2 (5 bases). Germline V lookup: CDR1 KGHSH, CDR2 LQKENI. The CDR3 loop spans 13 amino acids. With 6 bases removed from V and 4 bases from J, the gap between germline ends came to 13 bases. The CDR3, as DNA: TGTGCCAGCTCCCATGGACCGGGGTACGAGCAGTACTTC. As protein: CASSHGPGYEQYF. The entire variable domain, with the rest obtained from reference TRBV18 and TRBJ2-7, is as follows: NAGVMQNPRHLVRRRGQEARLRCSPMKGHSHVYWYRQLPEEGLKFMVYLQKENIIDESGMPKERFSAEFPKEGPSILRIQQVVRGDSAAYFCASSHGPGYEQYFGPGTRLTVT.

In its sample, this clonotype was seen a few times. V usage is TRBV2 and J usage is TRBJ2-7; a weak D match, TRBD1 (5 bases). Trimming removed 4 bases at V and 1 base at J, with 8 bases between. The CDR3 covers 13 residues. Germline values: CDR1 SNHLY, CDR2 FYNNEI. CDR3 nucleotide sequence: TGTGCCAGCAGTGTCAGGGATTCCTACGAGCAGTACTTC. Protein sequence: CASSVRDSYEQYF.